The T cell receptor (beta chain) under discussion was sequenced for a study of shared clonotypes between healthy human individuals. Findings of the study overall: Clonotypes not shared had lower generation probabilities than those common to all four donors.

About this clone itself: Its antigen remains unknown.

V lost 5 bases to trimming and J lost 4 bases, with 14 bases between them. This CDR3 contains 14 residues. Germline loops: CDR1 SGHTA, CDR2 FQGNSA. Replicate PCRs run on sorted subsets employed 200 ng DNA, approximately 30,000 T cell genomes. Sequencing used immunoSEQ multiplex PCR; TCRdb keeps in-frame clones, though not all of them. This repertoire shows around 1,100,000 clones, 60% to 85% found once; its top ten account for 0.89%. The V call is TRBV7-2, the J call TRBJ1-2, with D possibly matching TRBD1 (5 bases). The TCR originated in a man between 18 and 29 years old in good health. Some clones in this sample may be carry-over from other donors' samples. Sequencing used memory CD4+ T cells from PBMCs. As for subset: CD45RA-negative fraction. The CDR3 DNA sequence: TGTGCCAGCAGCCCCGGGCACCAGGGCTATGGCTACACCTTC. This gives the protein CASSPGHQGYGYTF. Full variable domain (rest looked up from reference TRBV7-2 and TRBJ1-2): GAGVSQSPSNKVTEKGKDVELRCDPISGHTALYWYRQSLGQGLEFLIYFQGNSAPDKSGLPSDRFSAERTGGSVSTLTIQRTQQEDSAVYLCASSPGHQGYGYTFGSGTRLTVV.